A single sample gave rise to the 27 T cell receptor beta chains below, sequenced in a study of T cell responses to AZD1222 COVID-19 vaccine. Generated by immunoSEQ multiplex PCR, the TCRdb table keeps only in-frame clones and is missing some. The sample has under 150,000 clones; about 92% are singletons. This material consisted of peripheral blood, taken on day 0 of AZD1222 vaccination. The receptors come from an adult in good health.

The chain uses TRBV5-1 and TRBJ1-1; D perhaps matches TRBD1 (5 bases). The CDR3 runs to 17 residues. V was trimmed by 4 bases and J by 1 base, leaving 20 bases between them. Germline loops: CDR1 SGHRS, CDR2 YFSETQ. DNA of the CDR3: TGCGCCAGCAGCGCGACGGGGTGGGGGATTCAGAACACTGAAGCTTTCTTT. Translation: CASSATGWGIQNTEAFF. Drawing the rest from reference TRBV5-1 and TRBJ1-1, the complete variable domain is KAGVTQTPRYLIKTRGQQVTLSCSPISGHRSVSWYQQTPGQGLQFLFEYFSETQRNKGNFPGRFSGRQFSNSRSEMNVSTLELGDSALYLCASSATGWGIQNTEAFFGQGTRLTVV.

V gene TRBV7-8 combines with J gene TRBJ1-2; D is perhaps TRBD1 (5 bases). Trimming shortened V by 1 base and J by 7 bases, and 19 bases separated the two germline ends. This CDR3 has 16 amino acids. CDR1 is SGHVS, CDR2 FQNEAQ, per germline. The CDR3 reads CASSLGGRVKGGGYTF. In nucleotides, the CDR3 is TGTGCCAGCAGCTTAGGGGGCAGGGTAAAAGGCGGTGGCTACACCTTC.

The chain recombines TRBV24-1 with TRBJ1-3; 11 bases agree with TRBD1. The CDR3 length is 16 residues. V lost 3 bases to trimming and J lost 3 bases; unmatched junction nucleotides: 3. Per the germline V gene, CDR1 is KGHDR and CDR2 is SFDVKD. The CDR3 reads CATSDMDRGLGNTIYF. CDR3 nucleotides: TGTGCCACCAGTGATATGGACAGGGGGCTTGGAAACACCATATATTTT.

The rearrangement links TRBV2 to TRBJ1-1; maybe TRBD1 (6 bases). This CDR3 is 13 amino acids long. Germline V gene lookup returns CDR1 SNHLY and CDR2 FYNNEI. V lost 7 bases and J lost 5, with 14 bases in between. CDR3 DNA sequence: TGTGCCAGCAACCTACAGGGTCGGACTGAAGCTTTCTTT. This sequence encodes CASNLQGRTEAFF.

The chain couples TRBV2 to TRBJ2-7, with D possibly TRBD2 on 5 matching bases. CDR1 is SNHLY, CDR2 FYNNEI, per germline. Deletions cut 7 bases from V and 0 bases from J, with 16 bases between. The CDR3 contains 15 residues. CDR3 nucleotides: TGTGCCAGCAAGCTACAGAGGGTGAGCTCCTACGAGCAGTACTTC. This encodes CASKLQRVSSYEQYF.

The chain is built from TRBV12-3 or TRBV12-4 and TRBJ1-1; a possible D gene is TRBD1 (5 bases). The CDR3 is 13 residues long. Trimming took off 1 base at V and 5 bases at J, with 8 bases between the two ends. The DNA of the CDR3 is TGTGCCAGCAGTTTAGAGGGGCGGACTGAAGCTTTCTTT. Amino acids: CASSLEGRTEAFF.

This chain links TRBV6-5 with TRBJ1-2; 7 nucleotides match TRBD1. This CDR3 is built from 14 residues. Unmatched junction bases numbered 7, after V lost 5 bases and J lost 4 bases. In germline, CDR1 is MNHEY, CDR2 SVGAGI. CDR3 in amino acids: CASSILQGSYGYTF. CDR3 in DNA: TGTGCCAGCAGTATCCTACAGGGGAGCTATGGCTACACCTTC.

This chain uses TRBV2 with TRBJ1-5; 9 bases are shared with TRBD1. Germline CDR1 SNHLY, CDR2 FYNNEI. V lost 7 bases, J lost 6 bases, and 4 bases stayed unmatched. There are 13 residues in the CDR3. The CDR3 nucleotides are TGTGCCAGCACCGGGACAGGGATTCAGCCCCAGCATTTT. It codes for CASTGTGIQPQHF. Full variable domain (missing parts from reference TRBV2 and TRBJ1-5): EPEVTQTPSHQVTQMGQEVILRCVPISNHLYFYWYRQILGQKVEFLVSFYNNEISEKSEIFDDQFSVERPDGSNFTLKIRSTKLEDSAMYFCASTGTGIQPQHFGDGTRLSIL.

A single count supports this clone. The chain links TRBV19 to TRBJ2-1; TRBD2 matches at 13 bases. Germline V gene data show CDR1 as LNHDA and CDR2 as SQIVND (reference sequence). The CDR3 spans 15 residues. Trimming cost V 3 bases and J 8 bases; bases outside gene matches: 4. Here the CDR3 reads CASSIGLAGVDEQFF. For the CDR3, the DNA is TGTGCCAGTAGTATCGGACTAGCGGGAGTAGATGAGCAGTTCTTC.

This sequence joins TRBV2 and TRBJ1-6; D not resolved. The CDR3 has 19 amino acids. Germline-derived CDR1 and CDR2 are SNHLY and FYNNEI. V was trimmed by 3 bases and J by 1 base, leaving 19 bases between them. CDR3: CASSDTGLAGMSYNSPLHF. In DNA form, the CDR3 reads TGTGCCAGCAGTGATACGGGTCTAGCGGGAATGTCCTATAATTCACCCCTCCACTTT.

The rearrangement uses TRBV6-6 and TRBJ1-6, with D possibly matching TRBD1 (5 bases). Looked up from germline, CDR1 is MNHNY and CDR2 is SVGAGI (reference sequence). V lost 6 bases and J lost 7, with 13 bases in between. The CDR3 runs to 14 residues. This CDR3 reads CASSPDSLNSPLHF. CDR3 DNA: TGTGCCAGCAGCCCCGACAGTCTAAATTCACCCCTCCACTTT.

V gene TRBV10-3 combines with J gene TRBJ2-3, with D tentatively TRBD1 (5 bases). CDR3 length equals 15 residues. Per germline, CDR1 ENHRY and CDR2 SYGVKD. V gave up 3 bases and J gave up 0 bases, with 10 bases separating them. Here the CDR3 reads CAISERGTSTDTQYF. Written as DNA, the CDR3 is TGTGCCATCAGTGAAAGGGGCACTAGCACAGATACGCAGTATTTT.

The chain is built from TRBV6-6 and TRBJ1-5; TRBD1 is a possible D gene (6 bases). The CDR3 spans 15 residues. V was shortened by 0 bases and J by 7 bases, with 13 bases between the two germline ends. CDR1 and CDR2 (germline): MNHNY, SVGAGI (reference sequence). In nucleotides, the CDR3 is TGTGCCAGCAGTTACTCGGGGGGGCCGGACCAGCCCCAGCATTTT. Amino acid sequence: CASSYSGGPDQPQHF.

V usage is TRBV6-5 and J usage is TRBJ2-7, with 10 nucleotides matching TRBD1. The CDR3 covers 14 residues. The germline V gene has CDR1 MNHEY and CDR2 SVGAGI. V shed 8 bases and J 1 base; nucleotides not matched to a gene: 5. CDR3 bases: TGTGCCAGCGGGAGGACAGGGGGTTCCTACGAGCAGTACTTC. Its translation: CASGRTGGSYEQYF.

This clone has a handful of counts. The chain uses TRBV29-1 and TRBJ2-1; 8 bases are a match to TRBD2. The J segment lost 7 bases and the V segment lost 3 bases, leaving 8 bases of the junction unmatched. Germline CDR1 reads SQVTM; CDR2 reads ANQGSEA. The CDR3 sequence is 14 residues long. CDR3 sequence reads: CSVDARGVGNEQFF. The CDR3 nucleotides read TGCAGCGTTGACGCGCGGGGGGTCGGGAATGAGCAGTTCTTC.

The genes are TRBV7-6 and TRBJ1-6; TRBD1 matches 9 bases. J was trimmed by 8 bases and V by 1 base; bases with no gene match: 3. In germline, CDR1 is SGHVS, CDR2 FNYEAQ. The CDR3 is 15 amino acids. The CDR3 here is CASSLEGQGYSPLHF. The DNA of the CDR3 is TGTGCCAGCAGCTTAGAAGGACAGGGGTATTCACCCCTCCACTTT.

The CDR3 DNA reads as TGTGCCAGCAGTTTTTCCAGCGGGGACTACAATGAGCAGTTCTTC. Translated, it gives CASSFSSGDYNEQFF. The chain couples TRBV27 to TRBJ2-1, with 7 bases aligning to TRBD2. Looked up from germline, CDR1 is MNHEY and CDR2 is SMNVEV (reference sequence). J gave up 3 bases and V 3 bases, and 5 bases lay outside the gene matches. This CDR3 has 15 residues.

The CDR3 loop is CASSPLDRPDGYTF. The DNA for the CDR3 is TGTGCCAGCAGCCCCCTCGACAGGCCAGATGGCTACACCTTC. V and J are TRBV6-2 or TRBV6-3 and TRBJ1-2; possible D gene TRBD1, 6 bases. There are 14 residues in the CDR3. Looked up from germline, CDR1 is MNHEY and CDR2 is SVGEGT. The V and J ends lost 6 bases and 6 bases respectively, with 17 bases between them.

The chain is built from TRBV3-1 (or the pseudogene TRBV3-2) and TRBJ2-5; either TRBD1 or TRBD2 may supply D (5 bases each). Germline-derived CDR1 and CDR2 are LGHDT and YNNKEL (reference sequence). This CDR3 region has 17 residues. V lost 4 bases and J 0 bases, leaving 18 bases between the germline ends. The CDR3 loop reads CASSPFPRERDQETQYF. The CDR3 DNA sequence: TGTGCCAGCAGCCCCTTTCCCAGGGAGAGGGACCAAGAGACCCAGTACTTC.

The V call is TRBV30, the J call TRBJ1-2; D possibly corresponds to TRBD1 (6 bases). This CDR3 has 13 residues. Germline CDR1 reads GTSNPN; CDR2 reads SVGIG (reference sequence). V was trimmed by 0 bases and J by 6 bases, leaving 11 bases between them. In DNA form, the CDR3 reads TGTGCCTGGAGTGTAGGGGGAAAGAATGGCTACACCTTC. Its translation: CAWSVGGKNGYTF.

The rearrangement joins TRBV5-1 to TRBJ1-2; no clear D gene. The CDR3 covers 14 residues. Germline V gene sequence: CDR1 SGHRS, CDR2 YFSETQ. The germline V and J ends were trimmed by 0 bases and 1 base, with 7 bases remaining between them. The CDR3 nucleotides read TGCGCCAGCAGCTTGGGGGGAGTTAACTATGGCTACACCTTC. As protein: CASSLGGVNYGYTF.

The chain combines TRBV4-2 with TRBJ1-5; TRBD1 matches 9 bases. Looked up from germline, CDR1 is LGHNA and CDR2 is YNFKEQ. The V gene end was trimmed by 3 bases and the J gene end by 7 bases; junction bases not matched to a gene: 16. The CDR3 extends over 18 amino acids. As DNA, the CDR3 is TGTGCCAGCAGCCAGAACAGGGGGCCGGGATTTGGGGACCAGCCCCAGCATTTT. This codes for CASSQNRGPGFGDQPQHF.

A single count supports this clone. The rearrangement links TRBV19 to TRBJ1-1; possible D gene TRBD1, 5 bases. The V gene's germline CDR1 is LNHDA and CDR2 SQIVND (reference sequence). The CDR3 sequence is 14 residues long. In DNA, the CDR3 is TGTGTAAATGGGCGGGGACCGAAGAACACTGAAGCTTTCTTT. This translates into CVNGRGPKNTEAFF.

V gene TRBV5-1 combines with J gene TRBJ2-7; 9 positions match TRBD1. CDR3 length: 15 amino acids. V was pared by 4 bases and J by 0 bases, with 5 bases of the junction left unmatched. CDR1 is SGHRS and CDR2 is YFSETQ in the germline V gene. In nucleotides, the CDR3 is TGCGCCAGCAGCCATAGACAGGGGGTCTCCTACGAGCAGTACTTC. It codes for CASSHRQGVSYEQYF.

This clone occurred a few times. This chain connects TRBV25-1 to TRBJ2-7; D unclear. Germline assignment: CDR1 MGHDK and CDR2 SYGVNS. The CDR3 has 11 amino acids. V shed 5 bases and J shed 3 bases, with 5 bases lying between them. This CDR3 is CASSTSYEQYF. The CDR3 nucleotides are TGTGCCAGCAGTACCAGCTACGAGCAGTACTTC.

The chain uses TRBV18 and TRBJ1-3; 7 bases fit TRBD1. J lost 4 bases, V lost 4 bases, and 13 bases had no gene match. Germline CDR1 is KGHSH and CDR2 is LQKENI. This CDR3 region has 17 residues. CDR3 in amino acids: CASSRARRGRGGNTIYF. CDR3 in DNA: TGTGCCAGCTCACGGGCGAGAAGGGGGCGCGGAGGAAACACCATATATTTT.

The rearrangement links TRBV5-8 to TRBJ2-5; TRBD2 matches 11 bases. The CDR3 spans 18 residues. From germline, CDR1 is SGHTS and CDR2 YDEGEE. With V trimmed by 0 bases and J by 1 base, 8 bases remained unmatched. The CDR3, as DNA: TGTGCCAGCAGCTTGGGGGGGCGGCTAGCGGGAGGCCAAGAGACCCAGTACTTC. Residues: CASSLGGRLAGGQETQYF.